The 19 T cell receptor beta chains below were found in one sample sequenced in a study of blood T cell repertoires in COVID-19 (dated by TCRdb to between 2020 and 2021). Libraries were built with the immunoSEQ multiplex PCR assay. The clones in this table, taken by TCRdb from immuneACCESS, are in-frame only. Not every clone is retained; where verified, under half of the shortfall comes from an unresolved V gene, and the cause of the rest is unknown. The sample table lists approximately 440,000 clones, about nine tenths of them with a count of one. Roughly 0.72% of the sample goes to the ten largest clones. The sequenced sample consisted of PBMCs or T cells enriched from blood (not recorded which). Every receptor here comes from a woman under 30 who had recovered from COVID-19.

The chain is built from TRBV5-1 and TRBJ2-7, with D possibly matching TRBD1 (5 bases). The V end was cut by 0 bases, the J end by 5 bases, with 9 bases between. Per germline, CDR1 SGHRS and CDR2 YFSETQ. The CDR3 is 13 amino acids. The CDR3 DNA reads as TGCGCCAGCAGCTTGGCCCCAGGGAACGAGCAGTACTTC. Its protein is CASSLAPGNEQYF.

This chain connects TRBV5-1 to TRBJ2-4, with 7 bases aligning to TRBD1. The CDR3 runs to 19 residues. J lost 7 bases, V lost 0 bases, and 19 bases had no gene match. Per germline, CDR1 SGHRS and CDR2 YFSETQ. In nucleotides, the CDR3 is TGCGCCAGCAGCTTGGGAGGGGGCAGGGAGTACTCGAGTCCCAACATTCAGTACTTC. Translated: CASSLGGGREYSSPNIQYF.

This chain uses TRBV4-2 with TRBJ1-6; TRBD1 matches 7 bases. V shed 0 bases, J shed 7 bases, and the junction held 6 bases outside the gene matches. The CDR3 has 16 amino acids. From germline, CDR1 is LGHNA and CDR2 YNFKEQ. CDR3 sequence reads: CASSQEGGASNSPLHF. CDR3 in DNA: TGTGCCAGCAGCCAAGAAGGGGGCGCGAGCAATTCACCCCTCCACTTT.

The V call is TRBV9, the J call TRBJ2-1; tentatively, D is TRBD1 (6 bases). Trimming pared 0 bases from V and 5 bases from J, leaving 9 bases between. CDR3 size: 14 residues. Germline CDR1 and CDR2: SGDLS and YYNGEE. The CDR3 sequence: CASSVGAGDNEQFF. The CDR3 region has the DNA TGTGCCAGCAGCGTAGGAGCAGGGGACAATGAGCAGTTCTTC.

The V gene is TRBV28, the J gene TRBJ2-7; 7 bases are shared with TRBD1. From germline, CDR1 is MDHEN and CDR2 SYDVKM. V shed 5 bases, J shed 0 bases, and the junction held 7 bases outside the gene matches. There are 15 residues in the CDR3. The CDR3 here is CASSPHRGFSYEQYF. In nucleotides, the CDR3 is TGTGCCAGCAGTCCGCACAGGGGATTCTCCTACGAGCAGTACTTC.

The V gene is TRBV7-9, the J gene TRBJ1-1, with D perhaps TRBD1 (5 bases). Germline V gene lookup returns CDR1 SEHNR and CDR2 FQNEAQ (reference sequence). The CDR3 contains 11 residues. The V and J ends lost 1 base and 11 bases respectively, with 8 bases between them. CDR3 sequence: CASSLGTRAFF. The CDR3 DNA is TGTGCCAGCAGCTTAGGGACACGGGCTTTCTTT. Based on the CDR3 plus reference TRBV7-9 and TRBJ1-1, the full variable domain is DTGVSQNPRHKITKRGQNVTFRCDPISEHNRLYWYRQTLGQGPEFLTYFQNEAQLEKSRLLSDRFSAERPKGSFSTLEIQRTEQGDSAMYLCASSLGTRAFFGQGTRLTVV.

This clone was observed once. This rearrangement joins TRBV6-5 to TRBJ2-2; 7 bases map to TRBD1. With 10 bases clipped from V and 5 bases from J, the junction kept 13 bases outside the gene matches. This CDR3 is built from 15 residues. Germline lookup yields CDR1 MNHEY and CDR2 SVGAGI. CDR3 nucleotide sequence: TGTGCCATCGGGGCTTATTCAGGGGGAACCGGGGAGCTGTTTTTT. Translated, it gives CAIGAYSGGTGELFF.

The rearrangement links TRBV5-6 to TRBJ1-2; no clear D gene. V was trimmed by 2 bases and J by 5 bases, leaving 10 bases between them. Per the germline V gene, CDR1 is SGHDT and CDR2 is YYEEEE. This CDR3 spans 13 amino acids. The CDR3 sequence: CASSFSTDYGYTF. CDR3 sequence (DNA): TGTGCCAGCAGCTTCTCCACTGATTATGGCTACACCTTC.

V and J are TRBV27 and TRBJ2-1; D ambiguous. V lost 5 bases and J 2 bases, leaving 10 bases between the germline ends. The CDR3 covers 14 residues. Per germline, CDR1 MNHEY and CDR2 SMNVEV (reference sequence). The CDR3 coding sequence is TGTGCCAGCAGTCCCCTAAGTACCTACAATGAGCAGTTCTTC. Its protein is CASSPLSTYNEQFF.

This rearrangement joins TRBV5-1 to TRBJ2-3, with TRBD1 as a possible D gene (5 bases). The germline V and J ends were trimmed by 1 base and 0 bases, with 9 bases remaining between them. The germline CDR1 and CDR2 sequences are SGHRS and YFSETQ. CDR3 length equals 15 residues. The CDR3 region has the DNA TGCGCCAGCAGCTTGAGACAGCTTAGCACAGATACGCAGTATTTT. This translates into CASSLRQLSTDTQYF. Full variable domain (remainder filled in from reference TRBV5-1 and TRBJ2-3): KAGVTQTPRYLIKTRGQQVTLSCSPISGHRSVSWYQQTPGQGLQFLFEYFSETQRNKGNFPGRFSGRQFSNSRSEMNVSTLELGDSALYLCASSLRQLSTDTQYFGPGTRLTVL.

This chain joins TRBV10-3 and TRBJ1-2; a weak D match, TRBD1 (5 bases). The germline V gene has CDR1 ENHRY and CDR2 SYGVKD. CDR3 size: 15 residues. Trimming removed 0 bases at V and 2 bases at J, with 10 bases between. Written as DNA, the CDR3 is TGTGCCATCAGTGAGTCGGGAGGGACGAACTATGGCTACACCTTC. It yields the protein CAISESGGTNYGYTF.

The genes are TRBV30 and TRBJ2-7; TRBD1 agrees at 12 bases. V trimming: 6 bases; J trimming: 6 bases; junction bases outside the gene matches: 24. Germline values: CDR1 GTSNPN, CDR2 SVGIG (reference sequence). The CDR3 is 19 residues long. The CDR3 sequence: CACLSLWGQGAQNLGEQYF. CDR3 bases: TGTGCCTGCCTGTCGTTGTGGGGACAGGGGGCGCAAAATCTAGGCGAGCAGTACTTC.

About this clone: Within the sample, other DNA sequences also encode this same CDR3. This chain joins TRBV12-3 or TRBV12-4 and TRBJ1-5, with D possibly TRBD1 on 5 matching bases. This CDR3 contains 12 residues. V dropped 4 bases and J dropped 4 bases, with 5 bases sitting between them. CDR3 nucleotides: TGTGCCAGCAGTTCAGGGAATCAGCCCCAGCATTTT. This encodes CASSSGNQPQHF.

The chain carries TRBV5-4 and TRBJ1-2, with a possible D match to TRBD1 (5 bases). V was cut by 3 bases and J by 4 bases, with 13 bases left in between. The CDR3 runs to 14 residues. Germline CDR1 reads SGHNT; CDR2 reads YYREEE (reference sequence). The CDR3 loop is CASSYVDSFYGYTF. The DNA of the CDR3 is TGTGCCAGCAGCTATGTTGACAGCTTCTATGGCTACACCTTC.

This chain joins TRBV28 and TRBJ2-5; 7 bases map to TRBD2. Germline CDR1 reads MDHEN; CDR2 reads SYDVKM. This CDR3 region has 15 residues. After removal of 2 bases from V and 4 bases from J, the junction contained 7 bases not matched to a gene. Written as DNA, the CDR3 is TGTGCCAGCAGTTTACGGAGCGGGGTTATAGAGACCCAGTACTTC. It is translated as CASSLRSGVIETQYF.

This clone was detected only once. This chain links TRBV6-5 with TRBJ1-2; 10 nucleotides line up with TRBD1. This CDR3 contains 15 residues. Germline CDR1 reads MNHEY; CDR2 reads SVGAGI. With V trimmed by 0 bases and J by 7 bases, 5 bases remained unmatched. The CDR3 here is CASSYSQTGGSGYTF. As DNA, the CDR3 is TGTGCCAGCAGTTACTCTCAGACAGGGGGCAGTGGCTACACCTTC.

The rearrangement links TRBV6-2 or TRBV6-3 to TRBJ1-2; D call uncertain. V lost 5 bases and J 6 bases, leaving 13 bases between the germline ends. The CDR3 consists of 13 residues. The germline V gene encodes CDR1 MNHEY and CDR2 SVGEGT. The CDR3: CASSRSSHNGYTF. The CDR3 DNA reads TGTGCCAGCAGTCGGAGCAGCCACAATGGCTACACCTTC.

The chain uses TRBV4-1 and TRBJ1-1; perhaps TRBD1 as D (5 bases). The length of the CDR3 is 15 residues. The germline V gene has CDR1 MGHRA and CDR2 YSYEKL. V lost 8 bases and J lost 4, with 20 bases in between. The CDR3 sequence is CASAYHPGGSTEAFF. The DNA for the CDR3 is TGCGCCAGCGCCTACCACCCGGGGGGAAGCACTGAAGCTTTCTTT.

The CDR3 DNA is TGTGCCAGCAGCCAAGAAGAGGGGGAAGGATCACCCCTCCACTTT. It is translated as CASSQEEGEGSPLHF. This chain links TRBV3-1 (or the pseudogene TRBV3-2) with TRBJ1-6; TRBD1 is a possible D gene (6 bases). Trimming removed 0 bases at V and 10 bases at J, with 13 bases between. This CDR3 has 15 residues. The germline V gene encodes CDR1 LGHDT and CDR2 YNNKEL (reference sequence).